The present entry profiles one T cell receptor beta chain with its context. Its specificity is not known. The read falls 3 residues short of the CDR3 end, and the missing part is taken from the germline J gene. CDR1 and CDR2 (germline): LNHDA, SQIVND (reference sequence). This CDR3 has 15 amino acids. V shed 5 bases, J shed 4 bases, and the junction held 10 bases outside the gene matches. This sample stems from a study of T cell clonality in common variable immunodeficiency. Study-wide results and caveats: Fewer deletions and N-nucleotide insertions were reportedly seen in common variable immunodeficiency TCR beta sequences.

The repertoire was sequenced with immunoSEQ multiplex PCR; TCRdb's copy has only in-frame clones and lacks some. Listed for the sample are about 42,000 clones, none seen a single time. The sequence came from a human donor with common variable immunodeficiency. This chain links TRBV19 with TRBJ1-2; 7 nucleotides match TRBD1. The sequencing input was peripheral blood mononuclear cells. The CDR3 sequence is CASSLRQGSGYGYTF. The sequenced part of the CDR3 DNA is TGTGCCAGTAGTCTTCGACAGGGTTCGGGCTATGGC.